This TCR beta chain was sequenced in a study of neurological immune-mediated disorders. The team produced cDNA through 5'RACE using 10-nucleotide random UMIs. TCRdb used MiXCR to reprocess the 5' RACE reads, holding one entry per CDR3 protein. The repertoire holds 20,000 to 25,000 distinct CDR3 sequences, with over 12% as singletons. This clonotype was seen repeatedly, ten times or more. Its antigen is still unknown. Whole-study findings and limits: HTLV-1-associated myelopathy had the most TCR clonal expansion, and multiple sclerosis had the least, less than healthy controls.

Germline V gene lookup returns CDR1 DFQATT and CDR2 SNEGSKA (reference sequence). Losses at the gene ends were 5 bases for V and 5 bases for J; bases not matched to a gene: 8. This CDR3 has 14 residues. The chain recombines TRBV20-1 with TRBJ2-5; 10 nucleotides line up with TRBD2. The sample was PBMCs. This receptor was identified in a female donor with HTLV-1-associated myelopathy (HAM/TSP). CDR3 loop: CSAYPSGRRETQYF. In DNA form, the CDR3 reads TGCAGTGCTTACCCTAGCGGGAGAAGGGAGACCCAGTACTTC.